This T cell receptor beta chain stems from a study of blood T cell repertoires in COVID-19. Two negative PCRs, clearance, or symptom resolution were required of recovered Cohort 3 donors. The protocol was immunoSEQ multiplex PCR, while the TCRdb copy is restricted to in-frame clones and leaves out a portion. This sample has about 220,000 clones, with 65% to 85% found just once. What was sequenced was PBMCs or T cells enriched from blood (not recorded which). The clonotype originates from an older woman who had recovered from COVID-19.

The CDR3 coding sequence is TGTGCCAGCACGCCGACAGGGGGCTCGGGCTATGGCTACACCTTC. This gives the protein CASTPTGGSGYGYTF. This rearrangement joins TRBV6-5 to TRBJ1-2; 10 bases fit TRBD1. The CDR3 loop spans 15 amino acids. The V segment lost 7 bases and the J segment 4 bases; nucleotides outside the gene matches: 9. Germline V CDR1 and CDR2: MNHEY, SVGAGI.